This T cell receptor beta chain was observed in a study of control samples from healthy donors and cancer patients. TCRdb keeps only in-frame clones here, not all; method: immunoSEQ multiplex PCR. The table includes 53,000 or so clones, 75% to 90% detected once. From germline, CDR1 is MNHEY and CDR2 SVGAGI. This CDR3 has 15 residues. The trim removed 2 bases at V and 1 base at J, leaving 4 bases unmatched. The source is a man aged 55 to 70 with head and neck cancer. The rearrangement joins TRBV6-5 to TRBJ2-7, with 8 nucleotides matching TRBD2. Sequenced sample: PBMCs. CDR3 residues: CASSYGSSGSYEQYF. In DNA, the CDR3 is TGTGCCAGCAGTTACGGGTCTAGCGGGTCCTACGAGCAGTACTTC.